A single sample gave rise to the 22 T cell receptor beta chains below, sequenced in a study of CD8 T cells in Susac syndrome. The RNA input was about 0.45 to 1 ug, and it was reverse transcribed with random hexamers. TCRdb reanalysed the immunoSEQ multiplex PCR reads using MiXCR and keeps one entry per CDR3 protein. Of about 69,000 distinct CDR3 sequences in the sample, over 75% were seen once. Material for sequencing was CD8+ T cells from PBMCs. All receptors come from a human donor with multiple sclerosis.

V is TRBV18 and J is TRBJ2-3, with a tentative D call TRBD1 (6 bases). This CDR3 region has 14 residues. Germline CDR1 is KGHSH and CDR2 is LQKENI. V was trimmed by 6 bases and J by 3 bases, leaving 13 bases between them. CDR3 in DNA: TGTGCCAGCTCCCGGGACATGAAAACAGATACGCAGTATTTT. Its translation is CASSRDMKTDTQYF.

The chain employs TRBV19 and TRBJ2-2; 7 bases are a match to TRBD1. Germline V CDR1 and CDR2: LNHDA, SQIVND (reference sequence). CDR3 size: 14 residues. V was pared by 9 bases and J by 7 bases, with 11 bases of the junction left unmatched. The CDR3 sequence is CASKDWTGDGELFF. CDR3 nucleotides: TGTGCCAGCAAAGACTGGACAGGAGACGGGGAGCTGTTTTTT.

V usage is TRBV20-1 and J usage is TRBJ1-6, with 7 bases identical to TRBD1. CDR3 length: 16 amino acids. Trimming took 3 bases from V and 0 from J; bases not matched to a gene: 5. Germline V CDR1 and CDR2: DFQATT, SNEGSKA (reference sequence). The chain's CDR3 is CSASPDRDSYNSPLHF. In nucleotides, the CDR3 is TGCAGTGCTAGTCCTGACAGGGACTCCTATAATTCACCCCTCCACTTT.

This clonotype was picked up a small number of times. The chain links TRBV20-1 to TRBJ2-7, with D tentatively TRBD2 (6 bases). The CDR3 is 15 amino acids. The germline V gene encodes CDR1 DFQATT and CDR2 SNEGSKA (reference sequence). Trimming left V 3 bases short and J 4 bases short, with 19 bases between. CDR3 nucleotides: TGCAGTGCTAGCCCGGACACTAGCAATTCGTACGAGCAGTACTTC. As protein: CSASPDTSNSYEQYF.

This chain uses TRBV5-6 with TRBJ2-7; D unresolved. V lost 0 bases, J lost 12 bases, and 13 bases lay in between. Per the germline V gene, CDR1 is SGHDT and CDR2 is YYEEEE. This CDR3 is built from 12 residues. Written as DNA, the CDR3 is TGTGCCAGCAGCTTGGCCGGGCGCGGATCGTACTTC. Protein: CASSLAGRGSYF.

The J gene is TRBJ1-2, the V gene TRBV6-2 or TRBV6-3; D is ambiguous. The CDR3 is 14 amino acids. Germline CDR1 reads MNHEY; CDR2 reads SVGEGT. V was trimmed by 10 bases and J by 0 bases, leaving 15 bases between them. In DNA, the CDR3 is TGTGCCATCTGGGAGGGATTCGCTAACTATGGCTACACCTTC. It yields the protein CAIWEGFANYGYTF.

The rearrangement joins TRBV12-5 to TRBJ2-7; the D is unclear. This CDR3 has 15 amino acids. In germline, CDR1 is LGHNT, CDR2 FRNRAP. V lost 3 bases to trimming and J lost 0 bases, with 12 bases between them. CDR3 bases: TGTGCTAGTGGTTTCCGCGACACCGACTCCTACGAGCAGTACTTC. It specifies CASGFRDTDSYEQYF.

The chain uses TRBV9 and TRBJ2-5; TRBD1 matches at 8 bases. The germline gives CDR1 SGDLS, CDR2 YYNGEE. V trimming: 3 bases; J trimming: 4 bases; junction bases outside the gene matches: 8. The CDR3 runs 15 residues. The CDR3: CASSAGTGWGETQYF. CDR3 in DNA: TGTGCCAGCAGCGCGGGGACAGGTTGGGGAGAGACCCAGTACTTC.

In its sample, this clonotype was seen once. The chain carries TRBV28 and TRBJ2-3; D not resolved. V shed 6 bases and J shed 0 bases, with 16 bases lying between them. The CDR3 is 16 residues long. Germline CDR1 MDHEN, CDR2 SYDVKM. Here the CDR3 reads CASSRKADGSTDTQYF. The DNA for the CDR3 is TGTGCCAGCAGCCGCAAGGCTGACGGGAGCACAGATACGCAGTATTTT.

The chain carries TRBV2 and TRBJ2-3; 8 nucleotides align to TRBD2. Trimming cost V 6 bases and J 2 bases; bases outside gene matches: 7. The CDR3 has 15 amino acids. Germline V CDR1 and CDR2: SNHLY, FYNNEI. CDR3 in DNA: TGTGCCAGCAGCCTCCGGGGGGGTTACACAGATACGCAGTATTTT. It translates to CASSLRGGYTDTQYF.

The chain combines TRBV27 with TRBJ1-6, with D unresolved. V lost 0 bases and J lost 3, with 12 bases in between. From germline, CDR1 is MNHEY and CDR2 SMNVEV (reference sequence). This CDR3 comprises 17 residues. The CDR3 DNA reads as TGTGCCAGCAGTTTATCGGCGGGGAGTCTCTATAATTCACCCCTCCACTTT. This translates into CASSLSAGSLYNSPLHF.

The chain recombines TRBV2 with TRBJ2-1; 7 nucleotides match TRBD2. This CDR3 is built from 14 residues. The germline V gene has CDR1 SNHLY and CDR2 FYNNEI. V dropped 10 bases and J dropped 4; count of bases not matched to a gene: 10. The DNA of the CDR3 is TGTGCCACCACGGGACTAACTAGTTACAATGAGCAGTTCTTC. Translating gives CATTGLTSYNEQFF.

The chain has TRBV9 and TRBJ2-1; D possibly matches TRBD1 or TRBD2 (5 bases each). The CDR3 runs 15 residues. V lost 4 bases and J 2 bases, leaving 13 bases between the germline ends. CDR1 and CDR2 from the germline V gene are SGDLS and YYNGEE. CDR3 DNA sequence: TGTGCCAGCAGCATCGGGACGGGACCCTACAATGAGCAGTTCTTC. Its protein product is CASSIGTGPYNEQFF.

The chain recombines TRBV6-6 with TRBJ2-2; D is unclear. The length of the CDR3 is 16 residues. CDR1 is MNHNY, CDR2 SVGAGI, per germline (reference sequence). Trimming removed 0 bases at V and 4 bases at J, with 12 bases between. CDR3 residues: CASSYSALRTTGELFF. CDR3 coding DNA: TGTGCCAGCAGTTACTCGGCCCTCAGGACCACCGGGGAGCTGTTTTTT.

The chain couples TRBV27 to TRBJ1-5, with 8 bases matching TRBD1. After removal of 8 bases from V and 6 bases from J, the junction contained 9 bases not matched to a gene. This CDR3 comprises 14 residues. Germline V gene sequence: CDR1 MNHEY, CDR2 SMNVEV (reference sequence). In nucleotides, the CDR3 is TGTGCCAGCGGAGACAGGGGCCGGGTTCAGCCCCAGCATTTT. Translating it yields CASGDRGRVQPQHF.

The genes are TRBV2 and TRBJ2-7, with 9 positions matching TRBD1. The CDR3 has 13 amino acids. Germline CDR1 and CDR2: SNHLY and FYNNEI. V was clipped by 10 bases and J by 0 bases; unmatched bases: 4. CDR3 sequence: CATTGGYSYEQYF. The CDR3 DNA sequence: TGTGCCACCACAGGGGGCTACTCCTACGAGCAGTACTTC.

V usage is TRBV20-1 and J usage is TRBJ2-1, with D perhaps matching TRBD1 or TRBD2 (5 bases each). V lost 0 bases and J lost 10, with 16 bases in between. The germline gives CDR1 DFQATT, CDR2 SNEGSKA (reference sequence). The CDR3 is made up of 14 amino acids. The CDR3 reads CSARDWAEGEEQFF. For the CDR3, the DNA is TGCAGTGCTAGAGATTGGGCGGAAGGGGAGGAGCAGTTCTTC.

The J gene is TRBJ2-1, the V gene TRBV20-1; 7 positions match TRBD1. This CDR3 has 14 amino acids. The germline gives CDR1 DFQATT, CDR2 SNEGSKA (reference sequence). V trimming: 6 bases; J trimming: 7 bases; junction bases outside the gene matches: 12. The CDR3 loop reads CSAPDRVHVNEQFF. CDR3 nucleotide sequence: TGCAGTGCCCCCGACAGGGTCCACGTAAATGAGCAGTTCTTC.

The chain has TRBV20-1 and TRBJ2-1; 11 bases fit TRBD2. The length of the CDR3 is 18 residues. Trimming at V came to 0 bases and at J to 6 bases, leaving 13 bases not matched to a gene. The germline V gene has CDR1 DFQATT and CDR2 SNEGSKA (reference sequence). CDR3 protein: CSARDPGSGRGGGNEQFF. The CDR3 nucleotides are TGCAGTGCTAGAGATCCCGGTAGCGGGAGGGGCGGGGGCAATGAGCAGTTCTTC.

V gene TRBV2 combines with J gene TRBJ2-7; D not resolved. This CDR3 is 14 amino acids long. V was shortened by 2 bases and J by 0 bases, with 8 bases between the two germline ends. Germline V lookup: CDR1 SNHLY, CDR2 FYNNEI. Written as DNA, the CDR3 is TGTGCCAGCAGTGAATTGGCTAGCTCCTACGAGCAGTACTTC. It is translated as CASSELASSYEQYF. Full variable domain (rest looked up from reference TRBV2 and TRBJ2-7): EPEVTQTPSHQVTQMGQEVILRCVPISNHLYFYWYRQILGQKVEFLVSFYNNEISEKSEIFDDQFSVERPDGSNFTLKIRSTKLEDSAMYFCASSELASSYEQYFGPGTRLTVT.

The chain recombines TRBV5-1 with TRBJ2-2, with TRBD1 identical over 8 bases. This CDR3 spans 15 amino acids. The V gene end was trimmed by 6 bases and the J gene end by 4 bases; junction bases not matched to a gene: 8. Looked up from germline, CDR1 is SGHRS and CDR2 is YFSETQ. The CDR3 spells CASTRQGSTTGELFF. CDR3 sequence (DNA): TGCGCCAGCACTCGACAGGGGAGTACCACCGGGGAGCTGTTTTTT.

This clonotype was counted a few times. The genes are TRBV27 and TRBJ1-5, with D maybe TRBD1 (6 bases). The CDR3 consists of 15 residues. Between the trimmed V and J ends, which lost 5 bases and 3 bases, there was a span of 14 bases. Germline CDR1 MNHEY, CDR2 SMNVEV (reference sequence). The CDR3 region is CASSPRGGNNQPQHF. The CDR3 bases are TGTGCCAGCAGTCCCCGAGGGGGTAACAATCAGCCCCAGCATTTT.